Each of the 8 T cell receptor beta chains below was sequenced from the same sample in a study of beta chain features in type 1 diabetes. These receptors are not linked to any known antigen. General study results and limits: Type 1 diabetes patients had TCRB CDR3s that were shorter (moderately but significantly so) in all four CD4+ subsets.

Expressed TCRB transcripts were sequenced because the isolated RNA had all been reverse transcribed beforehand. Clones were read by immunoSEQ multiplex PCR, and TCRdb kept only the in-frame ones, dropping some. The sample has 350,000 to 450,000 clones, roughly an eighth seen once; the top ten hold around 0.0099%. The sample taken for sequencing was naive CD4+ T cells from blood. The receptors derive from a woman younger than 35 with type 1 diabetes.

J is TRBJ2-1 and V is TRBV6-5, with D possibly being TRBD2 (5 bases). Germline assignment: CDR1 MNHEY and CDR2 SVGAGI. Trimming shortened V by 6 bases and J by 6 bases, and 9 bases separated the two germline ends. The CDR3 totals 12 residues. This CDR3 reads CASSQGGNEQFF. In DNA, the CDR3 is TGTGCCAGCAGCCAAGGAGGCAATGAGCAGTTCTTC.

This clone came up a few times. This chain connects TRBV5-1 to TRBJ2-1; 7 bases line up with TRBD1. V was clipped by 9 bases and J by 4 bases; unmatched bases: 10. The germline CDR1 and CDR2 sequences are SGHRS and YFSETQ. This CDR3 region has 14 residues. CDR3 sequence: CATATGTVYNEQFF. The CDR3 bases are TGCGCCACCGCAACAGGGACAGTTTACAATGAGCAGTTCTTC.

The CDR3 DNA is TGCGCCAGCGGGAGACAACCAGACGAGGAGACCCAGTACTTC. As protein: CASGRQPDEETQYF. This rearrangement joins TRBV4-1 to TRBJ2-5; D might be TRBD2 (5 bases). Germline CDR1 is MGHRA and CDR2 is YSYEKL. This CDR3 has 14 amino acids. V shed 8 bases and J shed 5 bases, with 18 bases lying between them.

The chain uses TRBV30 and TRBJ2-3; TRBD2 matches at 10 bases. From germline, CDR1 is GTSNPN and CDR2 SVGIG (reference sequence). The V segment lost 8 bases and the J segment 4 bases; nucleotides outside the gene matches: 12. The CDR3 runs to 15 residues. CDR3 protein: CAAIAGGQGSDTQYF. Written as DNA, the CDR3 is TGTGCCGCCATAGCGGGAGGTCAGGGTTCAGATACGCAGTATTTT.

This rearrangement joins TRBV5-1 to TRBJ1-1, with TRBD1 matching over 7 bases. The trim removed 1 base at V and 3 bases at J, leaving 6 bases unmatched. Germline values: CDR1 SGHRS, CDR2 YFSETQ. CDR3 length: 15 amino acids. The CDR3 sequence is CASSLSTGDYTEAFF. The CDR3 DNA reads TGCGCCAGCAGCTTGTCTACAGGGGACTACACTGAAGCTTTCTTT.

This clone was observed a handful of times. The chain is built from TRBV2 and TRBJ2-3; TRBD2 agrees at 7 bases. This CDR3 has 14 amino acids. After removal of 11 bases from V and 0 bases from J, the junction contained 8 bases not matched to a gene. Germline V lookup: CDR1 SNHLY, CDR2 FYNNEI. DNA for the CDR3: TGTGCCGCCCTGACTAGCAGGAGCACAGATACGCAGTATTTT. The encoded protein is CAALTSRSTDTQYF.

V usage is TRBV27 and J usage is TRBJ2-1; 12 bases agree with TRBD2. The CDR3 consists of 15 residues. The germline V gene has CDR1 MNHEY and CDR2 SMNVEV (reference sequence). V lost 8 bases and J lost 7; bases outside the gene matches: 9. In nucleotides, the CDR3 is TGTGCCAGCGGCCAGACTAGCGGGGGTTGGAATGAGCAGTTCTTC. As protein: CASGQTSGGWNEQFF.

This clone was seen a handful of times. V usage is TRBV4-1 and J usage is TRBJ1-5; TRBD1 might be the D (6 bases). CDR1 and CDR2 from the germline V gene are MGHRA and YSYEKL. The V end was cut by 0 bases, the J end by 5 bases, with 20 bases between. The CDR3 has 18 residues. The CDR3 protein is CASSQEETGARRYQPQHF. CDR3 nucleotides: TGCGCCAGCAGCCAAGAGGAGACAGGCGCCAGGAGGTATCAGCCCCAGCATTTT.